One and the same sample provided the 30 T cell receptor beta chains below, sequenced in a study of blood T cell repertoires in COVID-19. Data came from immunoSEQ multiplex PCR; TCRdb stores just in-frame clones and leaves some out. The profile shows fewer than 200,000 clones, approximately 88% of them singletons. Sequencing was performed on PBMCs or T cells enriched from blood (not recorded which). The receptors were gathered from a woman between 18 and 30 years old who had recovered from COVID-19.

This chain links TRBV6-6 with TRBJ1-6; maybe TRBD1 (5 bases). V was clipped by 6 bases and J by 10 bases, with 22 bases between them. Per germline, CDR1 MNHNY and CDR2 SVGAGI (reference sequence). The CDR3 totals 16 residues. The CDR3 bases are TGTGCCAGCAGCCCCAACAGGCTACCGGAGGGGTCACCCCTCCACTTT. Translated: CASSPNRLPEGSPLHF.

The V gene is TRBV30, the J gene TRBJ1-1; D is undetermined. V was shortened by 2 bases and J by 2 bases, with 9 bases between the two germline ends. The CDR3 length is 13 residues. Germline V gene data show CDR1 as GTSNPN and CDR2 as SVGIG (reference sequence). This CDR3 is CAWSKEFNTEAFF. The DNA for the CDR3 is TGTGCCTGGAGTAAAGAGTTTAACACTGAAGCTTTCTTT.

V gene TRBV28 combines with J gene TRBJ1-4; 7 positions agree with TRBD1. This CDR3 region has 15 residues. Germline-derived CDR1 and CDR2 are MDHEN and SYDVKM. J was trimmed by 8 bases and V by 6 bases; bases with no gene match: 12. CDR3 bases: TGTGCCAGCAGCCCTCATACAGGGGTGGAAGAAAAACTGTTTTTT. Encoded protein: CASSPHTGVEEKLFF.

V usage is TRBV20-1 and J usage is TRBJ1-2; possible D gene TRBD1, 5 bases. The CDR3 is 21 residues long. From germline, CDR1 is DFQATT and CDR2 SNEGSKA (reference sequence). Trimming left V 3 bases short and J 8 bases short, with 40 bases between. CDR3: CSASRYMGPFQKAVSLVGYTF. For the CDR3, the DNA is TGCAGTGCTAGTAGGTACATGGGGCCGTTTCAGAAAGCAGTCAGTCTCGTAGGCTACACCTTC.

The chain combines TRBV14 with TRBJ2-2; 7 nucleotides line up with TRBD2. The CDR3 totals 16 residues. The trim removed 4 bases at V and 0 bases at J, leaving 5 bases unmatched. CDR1 SGHDN and CDR2 FVKESK come from the germline V gene. CDR3 nucleotide sequence: TGTGCCAGCAGCCCCCGCCTAGCGGCGAACACCGGGGAGCTGTTTTTT. It encodes CASSPRLAANTGELFF. The variable domain in full, with the rest retrieved from reference TRBV14 and TRBJ2-2, is EAGVTQFPSHSVIEKGQTVTLRCDPISGHDNLYWYRRVMGKEIKFLLHFVKESKQDESGMPNNRFLAERTGGTYSTLKVQPAELEDSGVYFCASSPRLAANTGELFFGEGSRLTVL.

CDR3 coding DNA: TGTGCCAGCGGTCAGGGTACCCTCCACTTT. It yields the protein CASGQGTLHF. The rearrangement uses TRBV28 and TRBJ1-6, with D possibly TRBD1 on 5 matching bases. The CDR3 is 10 amino acids. Per the germline V gene, CDR1 is MDHEN and CDR2 is SYDVKM. Trimming took 8 bases from V and 14 from J, leaving 10 bases between them.

The genes are TRBV5-1 and TRBJ2-3; D unclear. Germline CDR1 and CDR2: SGHRS and YFSETQ. The CDR3 totals 12 residues. V was shortened by 3 bases and J by 3 bases, with 5 bases between the two germline ends. Here the CDR3 DNA reads TGCGCCAGCAGCTCCCTAACAGATACGCAGTATTTT. It codes for CASSSLTDTQYF. The variable domain in full, with the rest retrieved from reference TRBV5-1 and TRBJ2-3, is KAGVTQTPRYLIKTRGQQVTLSCSPISGHRSVSWYQQTPGQGLQFLFEYFSETQRNKGNFPGRFSGRQFSNSRSEMNVSTLELGDSALYLCASSSLTDTQYFGPGTRLTVL.

For the CDR3, the DNA is TGTGCCAGCAGTTTAATACAGGGGTTAGATACGCAGTATTTT. Amino acid sequence: CASSLIQGLDTQYF. The chain combines TRBV28 with TRBJ2-3; 7 bases are shared with TRBD1. The J segment lost 5 bases and the V segment lost 2 bases, leaving 4 bases of the junction unmatched. The CDR3 has 14 amino acids. The germline V gene has CDR1 MDHEN and CDR2 SYDVKM. The variable domain in full, completed from reference TRBV28 and TRBJ2-3, reads DVKVTQSSRYLVKRTGEKVFLECVQDMDHENMFWYRQDPGLGLRLIYFSYDVKMKEKGDIPEGYSVSREKKERFSLILESASTNQTSMYLCASSLIQGLDTQYFGPGTRLTVL.

This clone was seen a few times. The chain has TRBV4-3 and TRBJ2-7; the match to TRBD2 covers 11 bases. Germline lookup yields CDR1 LGHNA and CDR2 YSLEER. The CDR3 extends over 15 amino acids. With 4 bases clipped from V and 4 bases from J, the junction kept 6 bases outside the gene matches. The CDR3 protein is CASSLGTSGSYEQYF. CDR3 coding DNA: TGCGCCAGCAGCCTGGGGACTAGCGGTTCTTACGAGCAGTACTTC.

The chain is built from TRBV3-1 (or the pseudogene TRBV3-2) and TRBJ1-6; TRBD1 matches at 9 bases. Looked up from germline, CDR1 is LGHDT and CDR2 is YNNKEL (reference sequence). After removal of 6 bases from V and 10 bases from J, the junction contained 13 bases not matched to a gene. This CDR3 contains 16 residues. CDR3 nucleotides: TGTGCCAGCAGTCCTGGGACAGGGAAAAAAAGGTCACCCCTCCACTTT. Protein: CASSPGTGKKRSPLHF.

A single count supports this clone. The J gene is TRBJ1-3, the V gene TRBV11-2; D is ambiguous. The length of the CDR3 is 16 residues. Trimming took off 2 bases at V and 4 bases at J, with 15 bases between the two ends. The germline V gene has CDR1 SGHAT and CDR2 FQNNGV. The CDR3 nucleotides read TGTGCCAGCAGCTTACTGGCGGGAGGAGGGGGAAACACCATATATTTT. It is translated as CASSLLAGGGGNTIYF.

On this clone: Other DNA sequences from this sample encode an identical CDR3 as well. The CDR3 is CASSLLTRSNQPQHF. The CDR3 DNA reads as TGTGCCAGCAGTCTTCTGACACGTAGCAATCAGCCCCAGCATTTT. This sequence joins TRBV28 and TRBJ1-5; unclear D gene. The V end was cut by 5 bases, the J end by 0 bases, with 11 bases between. CDR3 size: 15 residues. Per the germline V gene, CDR1 is MDHEN and CDR2 is SYDVKM.

The chain combines TRBV29-1 with TRBJ2-2, with 15 bases matching TRBD2. J lost 7 bases, V lost 1 base, and 7 bases had no gene match. This CDR3 is 17 amino acids long. CDR1 and CDR2 from the germline V gene are SQVTM and ANQGSEA. Here the CDR3 reads CSVEGGLAGGSSGELFF. The DNA for the CDR3 is TGCAGCGTTGAAGGCGGACTAGCGGGGGGGTCCAGCGGGGAGCTGTTTTTT.

This chain links TRBV21-1 with TRBJ1-5; TRBD1 is the table's D call and was not checked against the DNA. TRBV21-1 is designated a pseudogene. The CDR3 sequence is 20 residues long. This CDR3 reads CASSKGPGGQGANSNQPQHF. The CDR3 DNA sequence: TGTGCCAGCAGCAAAGGGCCAGGGGGACAGGGGGCGAATAGCAATCAGCCCCAGCATTTT.

The chain uses TRBV7-9 and TRBJ1-2; D uncertain. This CDR3 is built from 14 residues. The ends were cut back, 1 base at V and 6 bases at J, with 12 bases in the middle. The germline gives CDR1 SEHNR, CDR2 FQNEAQ (reference sequence). CDR3 nucleotide sequence: TGTGCCAGCAGCTTAGGGTTAAATACTAATGGCTACACCTTC. Its protein product is CASSLGLNTNGYTF.

V usage is TRBV5-1 and J usage is TRBJ2-7; 9 bases are a match to TRBD1. With 6 bases clipped from V and 1 base from J, the junction kept 8 bases outside the gene matches. The CDR3 runs to 15 residues. Per the germline V gene, CDR1 is SGHRS and CDR2 is YFSETQ. CDR3 sequence reads: CASMGGTGISYEQYF. The DNA of the CDR3 is TGCGCCAGCATGGGGGGGACAGGGATATCCTACGAGCAGTACTTC.

The chain uses TRBV21-1 and TRBJ1-5; the D call of TRBD1 is as the table states it, not checked on the DNA. TRBV21-1 counts as a pseudogene. The CDR3 loop spans 13 amino acids. The CDR3 region has the DNA TGTGCCAGCAGCAGCAGGGTTAGCCAGCCCCAGCATTTT. Amino acids: CASSSRVSQPQHF.

The chain recombines TRBV2 with TRBJ1-2; possibly TRBD1 for D (5 bases). The CDR3 is 13 residues long. Looked up from germline, CDR1 is SNHLY and CDR2 is FYNNEI. Trimming took 3 bases from V and 4 from J, leaving 9 bases between them. The CDR3 DNA sequence: TGTGCCAGCAGTGAGGCGCAGGGCTATGGCTACACCTTC. Translated: CASSEAQGYGYTF.

This clone is labeled medium-sized (0.01 to 0.1%). This chain joins TRBV27 and TRBJ2-3; 7 bases match TRBD1. CDR1 and CDR2 from the germline V gene are MNHEY and SMNVEV (reference sequence). The CDR3 runs to 19 residues. J gave up 1 base and V 0 bases, and 13 bases lay outside the gene matches. This CDR3 is CASSLSVVVRGQRTDTQYF. CDR3 nucleotide sequence: TGTGCCAGCAGTTTATCCGTAGTCGTAAGGGGGCAACGCACAGATACGCAGTATTTT.

The chain combines TRBV7-9 with TRBJ2-2, with D maybe TRBD2 (6 bases). V lost 10 bases, J lost 4 bases, and 13 bases lay in between. The length of the CDR3 is 13 residues. CDR1 SEHNR and CDR2 FQNEAQ come from the germline V gene (reference sequence). Here the CDR3 reads CAIHMGGTGELFF. CDR3 nucleotide sequence: TGTGCCATCCACATGGGAGGCACCGGGGAGCTGTTTTTT.

This clone came up once. This chain links TRBV5-1 with TRBJ1-5, with TRBD1 matching over 7 bases. Germline CDR1 is SGHRS and CDR2 is YFSETQ. J lost 3 bases, V lost 4 bases, and 7 bases had no gene match. The CDR3 contains 15 residues. CDR3 sequence: CASSPSTGNNQPQHF. In DNA form, the CDR3 reads TGCGCCAGCAGCCCCTCGACAGGGAACAATCAGCCCCAGCATTTT.

The chain is built from TRBV28 and TRBJ1-6, with D unresolved. This CDR3 has 15 amino acids. Trimming took off 3 bases at V and 1 base at J, with 7 bases between the two ends. Looked up from germline, CDR1 is MDHEN and CDR2 is SYDVKM. CDR3 coding DNA: TGTGCCAGCAGTTTTTGGGAGTCCTATAATTCACCCCTCCACTTT. Residues: CASSFWESYNSPLHF. The entire variable domain, with the rest obtained from reference TRBV28 and TRBJ1-6, is as follows: DVKVTQSSRYLVKRTGEKVFLECVQDMDHENMFWYRQDPGLGLRLIYFSYDVKMKEKGDIPEGYSVSREKKERFSLILESASTNQTSMYLCASSFWESYNSPLHFGNGTRLTVT.

The J gene is TRBJ1-5, the V gene TRBV6-5; a possible D gene is TRBD1 (6 bases). From germline, CDR1 is MNHEY and CDR2 SVGAGI. CDR3 length: 15 residues. The V and J ends lost 11 bases and 2 bases respectively, with 19 bases between them. CDR3 in amino acids: CAVGNVGHGNQPQHF. The CDR3 DNA sequence: TGTGCCGTCGGAAACGTGGGACATGGCAATCAGCCCCAGCATTTT.

The rearrangement links TRBV30 to TRBJ1-2; weak D call: TRBD1 (6 bases). From germline, CDR1 is GTSNPN and CDR2 SVGIG (reference sequence). Trimming took 0 bases from V and 2 from J, leaving 10 bases between them. The CDR3 contains 14 residues. In DNA, the CDR3 is TGTGCCTGGAGTGTGGCAGGGGTGAACTATGGCTACACCTTC. Translating it yields CAWSVAGVNYGYTF.

V usage is TRBV28 and J usage is TRBJ2-7; 7 bases are a match to TRBD1. V gave up 6 bases and J gave up 6 bases; unmatched junction bases: 8. This CDR3 is 13 amino acids long. Germline assignment: CDR1 MDHEN and CDR2 SYDVKM. CDR3 coding DNA: TGTGCCAGCAGCCTACAGGGGACGGGCGAGCAGTACTTC. It codes for CASSLQGTGEQYF.

The V gene is TRBV4-1, the J gene TRBJ1-2; maybe TRBD1 (6 bases). Trimming stripped 0 bases from V and 8 bases from J, with 13 bases between. The CDR3 length is 14 residues. Germline V CDR1 and CDR2: MGHRA, YSYEKL. CDR3 coding DNA: TGCGCCAGCAGCCAAGAACAACAGGGAACGGGCTACACCTTC. Amino acids: CASSQEQQGTGYTF.

This chain joins TRBV9 and TRBJ2-7, with 7 positions matching TRBD1. Germline V CDR1 and CDR2: SGDLS, YYNGEE. CDR3 length: 15 amino acids. Trimming removed 4 bases from V and 4 bases from J; junction bases left unmatched: 11. The CDR3 loop is CASSPFSDRAYEQYF. The CDR3 nucleotides read TGTGCCAGCAGCCCCTTCTCCGACAGGGCTTACGAGCAGTACTTC.

V usage is TRBV9 and J usage is TRBJ2-1, with TRBD2 as a possible D gene (5 bases). Germline V lookup: CDR1 SGDLS, CDR2 YYNGEE. Trimming cost V 0 bases and J 1 base, with 11 bases left between them. CDR3 length: 16 amino acids. The CDR3 coding sequence is TGTGCCAGCAGCGTAGACGGTGGGAGATCCTACAATGAGCAGTTCTTC. Protein: CASSVDGGRSYNEQFF.

This clone has only a few counts. The chain links TRBV4-1 to TRBJ2-7, with 8 positions matching TRBD2. This CDR3 contains 16 residues. Germline V gene sequence: CDR1 MGHRA, CDR2 YSYEKL. V was pared by 1 base and J by 4 bases, with 9 bases of the junction left unmatched. The CDR3 loop is CASSQAPSGGDYEQYF. As DNA, the CDR3 is TGCGCCAGCAGCCAAGCACCCAGCGGGGGCGATTACGAGCAGTACTTC.

On this clone itself: The junction shows a germline mismatch at one end, possibly a read error. The chain uses TRBV14 and TRBJ2-1, with a possible D match to TRBD2 (5 bases). Germline V CDR1 and CDR2: SGHDN, FVKESK. CDR3 length equals 14 residues. The CDR3 protein is CASRGEEGINKQFF. The CDR3 bases are TGTGCCAGCAGGGGAGAAGAGGGAATCAATAAGCAGTTCTTC.